One and the same sample provided the 10 T cell receptor beta chains below, sequenced in a study of metastatic and nonmetastatic thyroid tumors. The entire patient cohort was treatment-naive prior to thyroid surgery. TCRdb ran MiXCR on the PCR reads. The sample has tens of thousands of clones; more than 15% are singletons. Material for sequencing was blood. All receptors come from a female donor with papillary thyroid cancer or a benign thyroid nodule (not recorded which). Some clones in this sample may be carry-over from other donors' samples.

The chain uses TRBV13 and TRBJ2-3; a possible D gene is TRBD2 (5 bases). Trimming removed 2 bases from V and 0 bases from J, with 9 bases in between. CDR1 and CDR2 (germline): PRHDT, FYEKMQ (reference sequence). The CDR3 contains 15 residues. The CDR3 reads CASSLKAASTDTQYF. CDR3 DNA sequence: TGTGCCAGCAGCTTAAAAGCGGCTAGCACAGATACGCAGTATTTT.

This chain uses TRBV4-1 with TRBJ2-2, with TRBD2 identical over 7 bases. V lost 0 bases, J lost 5 bases, and 6 bases stayed unmatched. Germline V gene sequence: CDR1 MGHRA, CDR2 YSYEKL. This CDR3 region has 16 residues. The CDR3 DNA sequence: TGCGCCAGCAGCCAAGATCCCCAGCGGGAAACCGGGGAGCTGTTTTTT. Translated: CASSQDPQRETGELFF.

Concerning this clone: As the CDR3 is not closed by the conserved phenylalanine or tryptophan, this likely results from a read error. The genes are TRBV6-2 or TRBV6-3 and TRBJ1-5; 7 nucleotides line up with TRBD1. The CDR3 has 15 residues. The germline V gene has CDR1 MNHEY and CDR2 SVGEGT. CDR3 sequence reads: CVSTNPGQWGQPQHV. The CDR3 coding sequence is TGTGTCAGCACCAATCCGGGACAGTGGGGTCAGCCCCAGCATGTT.

This clone has at least ten counts. This may stem from a read error, because a much larger clone lies one nucleotide away. The genes are TRBV12-3 or TRBV12-4 and TRBJ1-5; D is undetermined. V shed 4 bases and J shed 3 bases, with 7 bases lying between them. CDR3 length: 13 amino acids. The CDR3 DNA reads TGTGCCAGCAGTTACGGGCCCAATCAGCCCCAGCATTTT. This codes for CASSYGPNQPQHF.

This clone was counted a few times. V usage is TRBV27 and J usage is TRBJ2-7, with 7 nucleotides matching TRBD1. Germline CDR1 and CDR2: MNHEY and SMNVEV (reference sequence). V was clipped by 5 bases and J by 3 bases; unmatched bases: 10. This CDR3 is built from 15 residues. The chain's CDR3 is CASSLRGTVLYEQYF. The CDR3 DNA reads as TGTGCCAGCAGTCTAAGAGGGACAGTACTCTACGAGCAGTACTTC.

The V gene is TRBV6-2 or TRBV6-3, the J gene TRBJ2-1, with TRBD2 matching over 9 bases. J lost 2 bases, V lost 4 bases, and 3 bases had no gene match. This CDR3 is 15 amino acids long. Germline CDR1 and CDR2: MNHEY and SVGEGT. CDR3 in amino acids: CASSFLAGTYNEQFF. In nucleotides, the CDR3 is TGTGCCAGCAGTTTCCTAGCGGGGACCTACAATGAGCAGTTCTTC.

This chain links TRBV2 with TRBJ2-7; the D gene is possibly TRBD1 (5 bases). The CDR3 is 14 residues long. The germline CDR1 and CDR2 sequences are SNHLY and FYNNEI. V shed 2 bases and J shed 3 bases, with 11 bases lying between them. CDR3 in amino acids: CASSESPGFYEQYF. The CDR3 DNA sequence: TGTGCCAGCAGTGAAAGTCCAGGGTTCTACGAGCAGTACTTC.

This clone showed up many times. V is TRBV18 and J is TRBJ1-5; 7 bases are shared with TRBD1. CDR1 and CDR2 from the germline V gene are KGHSH and LQKENI. CDR3 length equals 16 residues. V lost 4 bases and J lost 5; bases outside the gene matches: 11. The CDR3 is CASSLKQTGMDQPQHF. CDR3 coding DNA: TGTGCCAGCTCACTAAAACAGACAGGGATGGATCAGCCCCAGCATTTT.

This clone was counted at least ten times. The chain employs TRBV7-2 and TRBJ1-4, with D perhaps matching TRBD1 (6 bases). The CDR3 loop spans 15 amino acids. V was pared by 3 bases and J by 8 bases, with 16 bases between. Germline V gene sequence: CDR1 SGHTA, CDR2 FQGNSA. CDR3: CASSFGGMGAEKLFF. The CDR3 nucleotides read TGTGCCAGCAGCTTCGGAGGGATGGGGGCGGAAAAACTGTTTTTT.

Ten or more counts support this clone. This chain links TRBV5-4 with TRBJ2-1, with 13 nucleotides matching TRBD2. Losses at the gene ends were 4 bases for V and 8 bases for J; bases not matched to a gene: 9. The CDR3 spans 16 residues. Germline V lookup: CDR1 SGHNT, CDR2 YYREEE (reference sequence). As DNA, the CDR3 is TGTGCCAGCAGCCCCAGACTAGCGGGAGGAACTGATGAGCAGTTCTTC. It encodes CASSPRLAGGTDEQFF.